The TCR beta chain described here comes from a study of T-cell reconstitution after alpha-beta-depleted transplantation in children. From germline, CDR1 is SGHRS and CDR2 YFSETQ. Deletions cut 0 bases from V and 2 bases from J, with 9 bases between. The CDR3 is 15 residues long. The sample holds many counts of this clonotype. During its preparation, the TCRbeta library received unique molecular identifiers. TCRdb re-analysed the PCR reads in MiXCR, keeping a single row per CDR3 protein. The sample lists 200,000 to 250,000 distinct CDR3 sequences; over 9.5% were seen once. The chain combines TRBV5-1 with TRBJ1-5, with TRBD1 as a possible D gene (6 bases). The starting material was PBMCs from the stem cell graft donor, obtained from the stem cell graft. This clonotype originated in a human donor who donated a stem cell graft to a child with SCID. The CDR3 coding sequence is TGCGCCAGCAGCTTGGTGGGGGCTCGCAATCAGCCCCAGCATTTT. As protein: CASSLVGARNQPQHF.